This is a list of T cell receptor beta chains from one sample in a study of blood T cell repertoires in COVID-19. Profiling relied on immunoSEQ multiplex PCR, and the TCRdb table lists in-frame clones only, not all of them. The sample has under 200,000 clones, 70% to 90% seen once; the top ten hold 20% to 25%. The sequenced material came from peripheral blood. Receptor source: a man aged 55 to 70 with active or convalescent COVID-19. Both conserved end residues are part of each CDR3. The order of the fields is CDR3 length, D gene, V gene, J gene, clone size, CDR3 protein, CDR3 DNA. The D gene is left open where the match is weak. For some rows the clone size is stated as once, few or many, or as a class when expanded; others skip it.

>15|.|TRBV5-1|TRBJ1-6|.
CASSLWVGGASPLHF
TGCGCCAGCAGCTTGTGGGTAGGGGGAGCTTCACCCCTCCACTTT
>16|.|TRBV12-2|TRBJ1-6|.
CASRLASTGNNSPLHF
TGTGCAAGTCGCTTAGCGTCCACAGGTAATAATTCACCCCTCCACTTT
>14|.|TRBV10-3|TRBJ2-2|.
CAIGGVANTGELFF
TGTGCCATCGGCGGGGTTGCTAACACCGGGGAGCTGTTTTTT
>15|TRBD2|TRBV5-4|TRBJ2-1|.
CASSSSGGAYNEQFF
TGTGCCAGCAGCTCTAGCGGGGGGGCCTACAATGAGCAGTTCTTC
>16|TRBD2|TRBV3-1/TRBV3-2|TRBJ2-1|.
CASSQTSGGYQGEQFF
TGTGCCAGCAGCCAGACTAGCGGGGGCTATCAGGGTGAGCAGTTCTTC
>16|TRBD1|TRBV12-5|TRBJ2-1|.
CASGVGRQGSNGEQFF
TGTGCTAGTGGTGTGGGCCGACAGGGAAGCAACGGTGAGCAGTTCTTC
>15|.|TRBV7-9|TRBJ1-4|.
CASSLSGATNEKLFF
TGTGCCAGCAGCTTATCCGGGGCAACTAATGAAAAACTGTTTTTT
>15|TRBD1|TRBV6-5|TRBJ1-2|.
CASSPWTGTGNGYTF
TGTGCCAGCAGTCCATGGACAGGGACCGGGAATGGCTACACCTTC
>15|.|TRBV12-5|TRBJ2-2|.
CASGLGQGINGELFF
TGTGCTAGTGGTTTAGGGCAGGGGATTAACGGGGAGCTGTTTTTT
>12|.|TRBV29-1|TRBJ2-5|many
CSVADGGGTQYF
TGCAGCGTAGCAGACGGGGGAGGGACCCAGTACTTC
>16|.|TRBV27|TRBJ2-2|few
CASSWGRRPNTGELFF
TGTGCCAGCAGTTGGGGCCGCAGGCCGAACACCGGGGAGCTGTTTTTT
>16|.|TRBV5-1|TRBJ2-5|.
CASSLVTTATQETQYF
TGCGCCAGCAGCTTGGTCACGACAGCGACCCAAGAGACCCAGTACTTC
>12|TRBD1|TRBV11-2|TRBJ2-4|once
CASRGQGNIQYF
TGTGCCAGCAGAGGACAGGGAAACATTCAGTACTTC
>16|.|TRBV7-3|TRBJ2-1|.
CASSSGLADSYNEQFF
TGTGCCAGCAGCTCCGGACTGGCAGACTCCTACAATGAGCAGTTCTTC
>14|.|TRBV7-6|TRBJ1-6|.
CASTIDEGISPLHF
TGTGCCAGCACCATTGACGAGGGTATCTCACCCCTCCACTTT
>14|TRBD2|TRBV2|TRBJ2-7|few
CASRAGTSGGKQYF
TGTGCCAGCAGGGCCGGGACTAGCGGGGGGAAGCAGTACTTC
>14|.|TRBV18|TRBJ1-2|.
CASSPGSGSTGYTF
TGTGCCAGCTCACCAGGGTCCGGGTCGACTGGCTACACCTTC
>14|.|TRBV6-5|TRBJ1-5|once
CASSFDSSNQPQHF
TGTGCCAGCAGTTTTGACTCTAGCAATCAGCCCCAGCATTTT
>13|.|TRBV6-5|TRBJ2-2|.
CASKYSNTGELFF
TGTGCCAGCAAATACTCGAACACCGGGGAGCTGTTTTTT
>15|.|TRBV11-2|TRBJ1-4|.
CASSQSTEANEKLFF
TGTGCCAGCAGCCAGTCAACAGAAGCTAATGAAAAACTGTTTTTT
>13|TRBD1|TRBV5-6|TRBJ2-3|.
CASSVWTGNTQYF
TGTGCCAGCAGCGTATGGACAGGGAATACGCAGTATTTT
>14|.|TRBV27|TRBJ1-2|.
CASSFAGDHYGYTF
TGTGCCAGCAGTTTCGCAGGGGATCACTATGGCTACACCTTC
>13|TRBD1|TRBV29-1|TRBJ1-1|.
CSIQGQLNTEAFF
TGCAGCATTCAGGGACAGCTGAACACTGAAGCTTTCTTT
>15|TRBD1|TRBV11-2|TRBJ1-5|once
CASSGTGGVGQPQHF
TGTGCCAGCAGCGGGACAGGGGGGGTTGGTCAGCCCCAGCATTTT
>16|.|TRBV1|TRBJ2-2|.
CTSSEEQGRDTGELFF
TGCACCAGCAGCGAAGAACAGGGTCGAGACACCGGGGAGCTGTTTTTT
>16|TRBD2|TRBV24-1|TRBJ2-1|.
CATSDPGLAGGNEQFF
TGTGCCACCAGTGATCCGGGACTAGCGGGGGGCAATGAGCAGTTCTTC
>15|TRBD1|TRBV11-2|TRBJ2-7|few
CASSLDLGQAYEQYF
TGTGCCAGCAGCTTAGATCTGGGACAGGCATACGAGCAGTACTTC
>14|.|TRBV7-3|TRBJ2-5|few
CASSPGTSGETQYF
TGTGCCAGCAGCCCCGGGACTTCAGGGGAGACCCAGTACTTC
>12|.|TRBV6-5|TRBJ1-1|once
CASRVSQGKAFF
TGTGCCAGCAGGGTGAGTCAGGGTAAAGCTTTCTTT
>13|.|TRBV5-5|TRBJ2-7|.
CASSFQVSYEQYF
TGTGCCAGCAGCTTCCAGGTATCCTACGAGCAGTACTTC
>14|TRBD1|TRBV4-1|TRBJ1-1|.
CASTPSGQKSEAFF
TGCGCCAGCACCCCTTCGGGACAGAAAAGTGAAGCTTTCTTT
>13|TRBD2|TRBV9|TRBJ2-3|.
CASSLRLAAKQYF
TGTGCCAGCAGCCTCCGACTAGCGGCGAAGCAGTATTTT
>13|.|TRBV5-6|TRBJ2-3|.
CASSLASTDTQYF
TGTGCCAGCAGCTTGGCTAGCACAGATACGCAGTATTTT
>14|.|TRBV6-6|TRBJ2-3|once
CASWRGPATDTQYF
TGTGCCAGCTGGAGGGGGCCCGCCACAGATACGCAGTATTTT
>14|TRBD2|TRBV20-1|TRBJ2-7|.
CSASPSGVTYEQYF
TGCAGTGCTAGTCCTAGCGGGGTGACCTACGAGCAGTACTTC
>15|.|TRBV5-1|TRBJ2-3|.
CASSLWDILTDTQYF
TGCGCCAGCAGCTTGTGGGACATCCTCACAGATACGCAGTATTTT
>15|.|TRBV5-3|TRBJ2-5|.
CARAAGPGVGETQYF
TGTGCCAGAGCGGCGGGCCCTGGGGTGGGAGAGACCCAGTACTTC
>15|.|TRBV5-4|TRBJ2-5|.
CASSSYAGMYETQYF
TGTGCCAGCAGCTCCTACGCGGGGATGTACGAGACCCAGTACTTC
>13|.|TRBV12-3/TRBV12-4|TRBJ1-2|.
CASSLTGGNGYTF
TGTGCCAGCAGTTTAACAGGCGGAAATGGCTACACCTTC
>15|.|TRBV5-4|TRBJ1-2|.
CASSSKKSGYYGYTF
TGTGCCAGCAGCTCTAAAAAATCAGGGTACTATGGCTACACCTTC
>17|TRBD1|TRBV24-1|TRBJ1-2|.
CATRGLTGTPSHYGYTF
TGTGCCACCAGGGGTCTGACAGGGACCCCTTCACACTATGGCTACACCTTC
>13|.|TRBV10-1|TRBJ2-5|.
CASSEGHEETQYF
TGCGCCAGCAGTGAAGGACACGAAGAGACCCAGTACTTC
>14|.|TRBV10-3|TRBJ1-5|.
CAISEGGAGQPQHF
TGTGCCATCAGCGAGGGGGGGGCTGGTCAGCCCCAGCATTTT